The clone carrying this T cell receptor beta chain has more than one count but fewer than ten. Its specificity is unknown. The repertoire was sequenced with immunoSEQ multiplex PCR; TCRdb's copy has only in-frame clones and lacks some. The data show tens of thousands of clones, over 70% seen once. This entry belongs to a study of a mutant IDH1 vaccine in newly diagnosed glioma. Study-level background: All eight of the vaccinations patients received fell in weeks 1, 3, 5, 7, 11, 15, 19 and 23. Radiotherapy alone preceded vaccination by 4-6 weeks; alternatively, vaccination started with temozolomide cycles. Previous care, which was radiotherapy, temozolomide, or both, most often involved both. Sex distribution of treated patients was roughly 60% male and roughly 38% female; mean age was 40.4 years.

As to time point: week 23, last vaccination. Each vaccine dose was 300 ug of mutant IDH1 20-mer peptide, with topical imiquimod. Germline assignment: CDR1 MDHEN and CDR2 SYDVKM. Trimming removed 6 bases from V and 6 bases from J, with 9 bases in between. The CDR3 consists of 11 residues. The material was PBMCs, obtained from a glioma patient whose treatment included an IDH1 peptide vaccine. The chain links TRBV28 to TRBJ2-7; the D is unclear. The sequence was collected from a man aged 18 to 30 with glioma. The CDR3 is CASRSLREQYF. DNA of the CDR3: TGTGCCAGCAGATCCCTACGCGAGCAGTACTTC.